Below are 9 T cell receptor beta chains sequenced from a single sample in a study of PD-L1 blockade in urothelial cancer. Generated by immunoSEQ multiplex PCR, the TCRdb table keeps only in-frame clones and is missing some. The table records 45,000 or so clones, roughly 80% of them present only once. The time point denotes: pretreatment peripheral blood. Sequenced material: PBMCs, taken around atezolizumab (anti-PD-L1) treatment. The receptors shown here come from a man aged 50 to 60 with urothelial cancer.

The chain uses TRBV2 and TRBJ2-2, with TRBD2 identical over 10 bases. The CDR3 is 15 amino acids. With 7 bases clipped from V and 4 bases from J, the junction kept 6 bases outside the gene matches. From germline, CDR1 is SNHLY and CDR2 FYNNEI. The DNA of the CDR3 is TGTGCCAGCAAGGAACTAGCGGGGTTCACCGGGGAGCTGTTTTTT. Residues: CASKELAGFTGELFF.

The chain recombines TRBV4-1 with TRBJ2-5, with TRBD2 matching 10 bases. The CDR3 runs 18 residues. V trimming: 3 bases; J trimming: 0 bases; junction bases outside the gene matches: 10. Germline assignment: CDR1 MGHRA and CDR2 YSYEKL. The CDR3 DNA reads TGCGCCAGCAGCCACCGCGCAGCGGGAGGGGATAACCAAGAGACCCAGTACTTC. Residues: CASSHRAAGGDNQETQYF.

Of note for this clone: Other DNA variants within this sample encode the same CDR3. The chain couples TRBV5-1 to TRBJ2-1, with D unclear. The ends were cut back, 0 bases at V and 9 bases at J, with 4 bases in the middle. The germline gives CDR1 SGHRS, CDR2 YFSETQ. The CDR3 has 11 residues. The CDR3 protein is CASSLAGEQFF. DNA of the CDR3: TGCGCCAGCAGCTTGGCGGGTGAGCAGTTCTTC.

The rearrangement links TRBV7-2 to TRBJ1-1; D gene ambiguous. The V end lost 1 base, the J end lost 11 bases, and 17 bases lay between the germline ends. The CDR3 consists of 14 residues. Germline V CDR1 and CDR2: SGHTA, FQGNSA. The DNA for the CDR3 is TGTGCCAGCAGCTTAGGCTGGAGTGGATCGGCGGCTTTCTTT. Translating gives CASSLGWSGSAAFF.

V gene TRBV28 combines with J gene TRBJ1-5, with 8 positions matching TRBD1. CDR1 and CDR2 (germline): MDHEN, SYDVKM. The J segment lost 5 bases and the V segment lost 6 bases, leaving 9 bases of the junction unmatched. The CDR3 extends over 15 amino acids. This chain's CDR3 is CASRRSDRVYQPQHF. The CDR3 bases are TGTGCCAGCAGACGATCGGACAGGGTCTATCAGCCCCAGCATTTT.

The chain couples TRBV28 to TRBJ1-2; tentative D call: TRBD1 (6 bases). The V end lost 2 bases, the J end lost 0 bases, and 13 bases lay between the germline ends. The CDR3 length is 16 residues. Looked up from germline, CDR1 is MDHEN and CDR2 is SYDVKM. The CDR3 protein is CASSLDQGTANYGYTF. The CDR3 DNA reads TGTGCCAGCAGTTTAGACCAGGGGACGGCTAACTATGGCTACACCTTC.

The V call is TRBV27, the J call TRBJ1-3; tentative D call: TRBD1 (5 bases). V lost 3 bases to trimming and J lost 1 base, with 10 bases between them. The V gene's germline CDR1 is MNHEY and CDR2 SMNVEV (reference sequence). CDR3 size: 15 residues. The CDR3 coding sequence is TGTGCCAGCAGTTTCGACAGCAGGTCTGGAAACACCATATATTTT. It specifies CASSFDSRSGNTIYF.

The genes are TRBV11-1 and TRBJ2-4; D ambiguous. Germline assignment: CDR1 SGHAT and CDR2 FQDESV (reference sequence). The CDR3 contains 12 residues. The V end lost 3 bases, the J end lost 14 bases, and 14 bases lay between the germline ends. DNA of the CDR3: TGTGCCAGCAGCTTGGGTGGCGGAAAAGAGTACTTC. It yields the protein CASSLGGGKEYF.

CDR3 DNA sequence: TGCGCCAGCAGCCAAGGAGGGAGCTCCTATAATTCACCCCTCCACTTT. Translating it yields CASSQGGSSYNSPLHF. The chain joins TRBV4-1 to TRBJ1-6, with unresolved D. This CDR3 comprises 16 residues. Germline-derived CDR1 and CDR2 are MGHRA and YSYEKL. The V end lost 1 base, the J end lost 0 bases, and 7 bases lay between the germline ends.